These 8 T cell receptor beta chains originate from one sample sequenced in a study of blood T cell repertoires in COVID-19. Some clones are missing from TCRdb's copy, which holds only in-frame ones; the method was immunoSEQ multiplex PCR. The sample holds 140,000 or so clones, approximately 87% seen once. Sequencing was performed on PBMCs or T cells enriched from blood (not recorded which). These TCRs come from a man in his 60s who had recovered from COVID-19.

The J gene is TRBJ2-5, the V gene TRBV3-1 (or the pseudogene TRBV3-2), with a tentative D call TRBD2 (6 bases). The CDR3 extends over 15 amino acids. Per germline, CDR1 LGHDT and CDR2 YNNKEL (reference sequence). The V and J ends lost 1 base and 7 bases respectively, with 16 bases between them. CDR3 loop: CASSQGSGPLGTQYF. The CDR3 nucleotides are TGTGCCAGCAGCCAAGGGAGCGGGCCGCTGGGGACCCAGTACTTC.

The chain combines TRBV11-3 with TRBJ2-6; TRBD2 might be the D (5 bases). The germline V and J ends were trimmed by 2 bases and 2 bases, with 16 bases remaining between them. Germline V gene data show CDR1 as SGHNT and CDR2 as YENEEA. This CDR3 has 18 residues. The CDR3 nucleotides read TGTGCCAGCAGCTTATTCGGTGAAGGGAGACCTGGGGCCAACGTCCTGACTTTC. Amino acid sequence: CASSLFGEGRPGANVLTF.

The chain has TRBV13 and TRBJ2-5; D is uncertain. CDR1 PRHDT and CDR2 FYEKMQ come from the germline V gene (reference sequence). V was trimmed by 4 bases and J by 5 bases, leaving 11 bases between them. The CDR3 contains 13 residues. For the CDR3, the DNA is TGTGCCAGCAGCTCCGTCAGGATTGAGACCCAGTACTTC. Protein: CASSSVRIETQYF.

The chain carries TRBV19 and TRBJ1-1; no reliable D call. Per the germline V gene, CDR1 is LNHDA and CDR2 is SQIVND (reference sequence). Trimming took 4 bases from V and 4 from J, leaving 10 bases between them. The CDR3 runs to 13 residues. The CDR3 nucleotides read TGTGCCAGTAGTAACGGGGTTCCCACTGAAGCTTTCTTT. It yields the protein CASSNGVPTEAFF.

This rearrangement joins TRBV18 to TRBJ2-3; 10 positions agree with TRBD1. This CDR3 spans 16 amino acids. Per the germline V gene, CDR1 is KGHSH and CDR2 is LQKENI. V shed 3 bases, J shed 8 bases, and the junction held 11 bases outside the gene matches. CDR3 loop: CASSPFGTGETSTQYF. The CDR3, as DNA: TGTGCCAGCTCACCTTTCGGGACAGGGGAAACTTCTACGCAGTATTTT.

This chain links TRBV7-9 with TRBJ1-2; 8 bases agree with TRBD1. Germline V lookup: CDR1 SEHNR, CDR2 FQNEAQ (reference sequence). The ends lost 1 base at V and 7 bases at J; junction bases unmatched: 8. The CDR3 spans 15 residues. This CDR3 reads CASSLDGQGGGGYTF. Here the CDR3 DNA reads TGTGCCAGCAGCTTAGATGGACAGGGTGGCGGTGGCTACACCTTC.

The rearrangement joins TRBV27 to TRBJ1-6; D remains ambiguous. Trimming took off 3 bases at V and 3 bases at J, with 9 bases between the two ends. Germline assignment: CDR1 MNHEY and CDR2 SMNVEV (reference sequence). This CDR3 spans 15 amino acids. CDR3 amino acids: CASSLDSFYNSPLHF. The CDR3 region has the DNA TGTGCCAGCAGTTTGGACTCCTTCTATAATTCACCCCTCCACTTT.

This chain links TRBV5-1 with TRBJ2-7; the match to TRBD1 covers 11 bases. Germline CDR1 is SGHRS and CDR2 is YFSETQ. V shed 3 bases, J shed 3 bases, and the junction held 2 bases outside the gene matches. This CDR3 spans 14 amino acids. The CDR3 nucleotides are TGCGCCAGCAGCTCAGGGACAGGGGGCTACGAGCAGTACTTC. Protein sequence: CASSSGTGGYEQYF.